A single sample is the source of the 25 T cell receptor beta chains below, sequenced in a study of cytomegalovirus exposure and HLA in healthy donors. The PCR was carried out with 60 Vbeta primers and 13 Jbeta primers. TCRdb's table, derived via immunoSEQ multiplex PCR, lists solely in-frame clones and lacks some. The sample records roughly 110,000 clones, more than 75% being singletons. Material for sequencing was PBMCs. The source is a woman between 35 and 50 years old in good health and CMV-seropositive.

V usage is TRBV7-2 and J usage is TRBJ1-2; D is unclear. The V end lost 7 bases, the J end lost 4 bases, and 10 bases lay between the germline ends. CDR3 length: 12 amino acids. In germline, CDR1 is SGHTA, CDR2 FQGNSA. CDR3 amino acids: CASTSSGYGYTF. CDR3 DNA: TGTGCCAGCACCTCATCGGGCTATGGCTACACCTTC.

V and J are TRBV7-9 and TRBJ1-3; 11 bases are a match to TRBD1. The CDR3 has 17 amino acids. Germline V gives CDR1 SEHNR, CDR2 FQNEAQ (reference sequence). Trimming at V came to 5 bases and at J to 4 bases, leaving 10 bases not matched to a gene. The CDR3 region is CASSPGQGADLGNTIYF. CDR3 DNA: TGTGCCAGCAGCCCTGGACAGGGGGCAGATCTAGGAAACACCATATATTTT.

The chain recombines TRBV5-1 with TRBJ2-1, with TRBD1 matching over 7 bases. CDR1 is SGHRS and CDR2 is YFSETQ in the germline V gene. V was pared by 3 bases and J by 9 bases, with 12 bases of the junction left unmatched. The CDR3 loop spans 15 amino acids. Here the CDR3 DNA reads TGCGCCAGCAGCTCAACCACGACAGGGTCGGGTGAGCAGTTCTTC. It translates to CASSSTTTGSGEQFF.

In its sample, this clone was seen once. The V call is TRBV5-6, the J call TRBJ2-5, with 8 bases fitting TRBD2. The CDR3 length is 18 residues. The ends lost 3 bases at V and 4 bases at J; junction bases unmatched: 17. Per germline, CDR1 SGHDT and CDR2 YYEEEE. The CDR3, as DNA: TGTGCCAGCAGCTCGTATACACCCGTACCGGGAGGGAGAGAGACCCAGTACTTC. Its protein product is CASSSYTPVPGGRETQYF.

Only a few counts were recorded for this clone. The chain links TRBV2 to TRBJ2-5; the D is unclear. Germline values: CDR1 SNHLY, CDR2 FYNNEI. Between the trimmed V and J ends, which lost 1 base and 7 bases, there was a span of 13 bases. CDR3 length: 14 amino acids. CDR3: CASSEGAQLGTQYF. In nucleotides, the CDR3 is TGTGCCAGCAGTGAAGGGGCGCAGCTGGGGACCCAGTACTTC.

This clone was detected once. The rearrangement uses TRBV4-1 and TRBJ1-5; 8 positions agree with TRBD1. CDR3 length: 16 amino acids. Trimming removed 4 bases from V and 6 bases from J; junction bases left unmatched: 11. Per germline, CDR1 MGHRA and CDR2 YSYEKL. The CDR3 DNA sequence: TGCGCCAGCAGCCTTAGAGGACAGGGCTATGGTCAGCCCCAGCATTTT. Protein: CASSLRGQGYGQPQHF.

This clone was detected a few times. The gene calls are TRBV9 and TRBJ2-7; TRBD2 matches at 8 bases. The CDR3 covers 16 residues. CDR1 is SGDLS and CDR2 is YYNGEE in the germline V gene. After removal of 7 bases from V and 3 bases from J, the junction contained 15 bases not matched to a gene. CDR3 region: CASSPDGGVWGYEQYF. The CDR3 coding sequence is TGTGCCAGCTCGCCTGACGGGGGGGTTTGGGGCTACGAGCAGTACTTC.

V usage is TRBV4-1 and J usage is TRBJ1-1; D might be TRBD1 (5 bases). Trimming cost V 1 base and J 2 bases, with 8 bases left between them. This CDR3 has 14 amino acids. From germline, CDR1 is MGHRA and CDR2 YSYEKL. The CDR3 reads CASSQGTFNTEAFF. CDR3 sequence (DNA): TGCGCCAGCAGCCAAGGGACATTTAACACTGAAGCTTTCTTT.

The chain uses TRBV30 and TRBJ1-6; D gene uncertain. The length of the CDR3 is 13 residues. The V end lost 2 bases, the J end lost 7 bases, and 9 bases lay between the germline ends. Germline V gene data show CDR1 as GTSNPN and CDR2 as SVGIG (reference sequence). Written as DNA, the CDR3 is TGTGCCTGGAGTCGTACAGAGAATTCACCCCTCCACTTT. Translation: CAWSRTENSPLHF. Full variable domain (outside the CDR3, taken from reference TRBV30 and TRBJ1-6): SQTIHQWPATLVQPVGSPLSLECTVEGTSNPNLYWYRQAAGRGLQLLFYSVGIGQISSEVPQNLSASRPQDRQFILSSKKLLLSDSGFYLCAWSRTENSPLHFGNGTRLTVT.

The chain couples TRBV6-5 to TRBJ1-1, with 7 bases that match TRBD1. CDR1 is MNHEY and CDR2 is SVGAGI in the germline V gene. V shed 6 bases and J 5 bases; nucleotides not matched to a gene: 9. There are 14 residues in the CDR3. Written as DNA, the CDR3 is TGTGCCAGCAGGTCGACAGGGTCTTGGACTGAAGCTTTCTTT. Encoded protein: CASRSTGSWTEAFF.

In the case of this clone: Other nucleotide sequences in the sample specify the same CDR3. The J gene is TRBJ2-3, the V gene TRBV2; no reliable D call. The germline V gene has CDR1 SNHLY and CDR2 FYNNEI. This CDR3 contains 14 residues. Trimming shortened V by 3 bases and J by 2 bases, and 9 bases separated the two germline ends. Here the CDR3 reads CASSELTSTDTQYF. In DNA form, the CDR3 reads TGTGCCAGCAGTGAGTTAACTTCCACAGATACGCAGTATTTT.

This rearrangement joins TRBV30 to TRBJ1-5, with 7 bases identical to TRBD1. The CDR3 is made up of 16 amino acids. Germline lookup yields CDR1 GTSNPN and CDR2 SVGIG (reference sequence). V lost 3 bases to trimming and J lost 0 bases; unmatched junction nucleotides: 8. The CDR3, as DNA: TGTGCCTGGAGCCGACCTCGGACAGGTAGCAATCAGCCCCAGCATTTT. This sequence encodes CAWSRPRTGSNQPQHF. Full variable domain (missing parts from reference TRBV30 and TRBJ1-5): SQTIHQWPATLVQPVGSPLSLECTVEGTSNPNLYWYRQAAGRGLQLLFYSVGIGQISSEVPQNLSASRPQDRQFILSSKKLLLSDSGFYLCAWSRPRTGSNQPQHFGDGTRLSIL.

V gene TRBV7-9 combines with J gene TRBJ2-1; 11 positions agree with TRBD1. This CDR3 contains 15 residues. V shed 4 bases and J 6 bases; nucleotides not matched to a gene: 5. Germline V gene data show CDR1 as SEHNR and CDR2 as FQNEAQ (reference sequence). CDR3 residues: CASSYRTGGRNEQFF. The DNA for the CDR3 is TGTGCCAGCAGCTACAGGACAGGGGGCCGCAATGAGCAGTTCTTC.

The chain has TRBV2 and TRBJ2-1; 8 nucleotides agree with TRBD2. V shed 6 bases, J shed 7 bases, and the junction held 14 bases outside the gene matches. CDR1 is SNHLY and CDR2 is FYNNEI in the germline V gene. The CDR3 is 16 residues long. CDR3 in amino acids: CASRPATPGGSNEQFF. CDR3 DNA sequence: TGTGCCAGCAGACCCGCGACTCCGGGGGGGAGTAATGAGCAGTTCTTC.

V and J are TRBV6-5 and TRBJ2-5; a possible D gene is TRBD1 (6 bases). This CDR3 is built from 15 residues. The germline V gene encodes CDR1 MNHEY and CDR2 SVGAGI. Trimming took 1 base from V and 2 from J, leaving 11 bases between them. CDR3 sequence reads: CASSYLGRGQETQYF. CDR3 DNA sequence: TGTGCCAGCAGTTACTTGGGCAGGGGTCAAGAGACCCAGTACTTC.

The V gene is TRBV18, the J gene TRBJ1-4; 9 bases agree with TRBD1. The CDR3 is 18 amino acids. V shed 1 base and J 1 base; nucleotides not matched to a gene: 7. Per germline, CDR1 KGHSH and CDR2 LQKENI. CDR3 nucleotide sequence: TGTGCCAGCTCACCACGGCCACAGGGGGCTGTAACTAATGAAAAACTGTTTTTT. Its protein is CASSPRPQGAVTNEKLFF.

The chain carries TRBV19 and TRBJ1-1; D ambiguous. The CDR3 has 15 amino acids. Per the germline V gene, CDR1 is LNHDA and CDR2 is SQIVND (reference sequence). Trimming left V 3 bases short and J 5 bases short, with 16 bases between. Here the CDR3 reads CASSIRVPGGTEAFF. CDR3 nucleotides: TGTGCCAGTAGTATCCGCGTCCCTGGAGGAACTGAAGCTTTCTTT.

In this sample, this clone turned up once. The same CDR3 also results from other DNA sequences found in this sample. The gene calls are TRBV7-7 and TRBJ1-1; D not resolved. V was pared by 1 base and J by 1 base, with 4 bases between. Germline CDR1 and CDR2: SSHAT and FNYEAQ (reference sequence). The CDR3 runs to 13 residues. CDR3 amino acids: CASSLGQNTEAFF. The CDR3 DNA reads TGTGCCAGCAGCTTAGGGCAGAACACTGAAGCTTTCTTT.

This chain links TRBV19 with TRBJ1-1, with a tentative D call TRBD1 (5 bases). Germline V lookup: CDR1 LNHDA, CDR2 SQIVND (reference sequence). There are 17 residues in the CDR3. V lost 3 bases, J lost 1 base, and 18 bases lay in between. As DNA, the CDR3 is TGTGCCAGTAGTATTCTGGGGGGGTATAACCCGAACACTGAAGCTTTCTTT. It yields the protein CASSILGGYNPNTEAFF.

The chain links TRBV19 to TRBJ1-2; D is undetermined. This CDR3 is 14 amino acids long. Germline CDR1 and CDR2: LNHDA and SQIVND (reference sequence). Trimming removed 2 bases at V and 7 bases at J, with 14 bases between. The CDR3 DNA reads TGTGCCAGTAGTATACGGCAGGTAAAACTTGGCTACACCTTC. Translation: CASSIRQVKLGYTF.

This clone was counted between two and nine times. The V gene is TRBV25-1, the J gene TRBJ1-2; a weak D match, TRBD1 (6 bases). Germline V gives CDR1 MGHDK, CDR2 SYGVNS. This CDR3 spans 13 amino acids. Trimming shortened V by 3 bases and J by 4 bases, and 9 bases separated the two germline ends. The CDR3 sequence is CASSDDRIYGYTF. The DNA for the CDR3 is TGTGCCAGCAGTGATGACAGGATCTATGGCTACACCTTC.

The chain joins TRBV19 to TRBJ1-2, with 8 bases matching TRBD1. V was clipped by 5 bases and J by 4 bases; unmatched bases: 9. Germline lookup yields CDR1 LNHDA and CDR2 SQIVND (reference sequence). The CDR3 contains 15 residues. The CDR3 nucleotides read TGTGCCAGTAGTCCGACAGGGGCCTTGCGCTATGGCTACACCTTC. Encoded protein: CASSPTGALRYGYTF.

The CDR3 loop reads CASSRDRGHEQYF. The CDR3 region has the DNA TGTGCCAGCTCCCGGGACAGGGGCCACGAGCAGTACTTC. J is TRBJ2-7 and V is TRBV18; TRBD1 matches at 10 bases. Trimming cost V 6 bases and J 5 bases; bases outside gene matches: 4. The CDR3 runs to 13 residues. The germline V gene encodes CDR1 KGHSH and CDR2 LQKENI.

V and J are TRBV27 and TRBJ2-3, with 7 bases aligning to TRBD1. The CDR3 spans 12 residues. J was trimmed by 8 bases and V by 7 bases; bases with no gene match: 6. Looked up from germline, CDR1 is MNHEY and CDR2 is SMNVEV (reference sequence). CDR3 bases: TGTGCCAGCACCCCAGACAGGGTTACGCAGTATTTT. Translated, it gives CASTPDRVTQYF.

The rearrangement links TRBV9 to TRBJ1-2, with no clear D. The CDR3 runs 14 residues. The germline V gene encodes CDR1 SGDLS and CDR2 YYNGEE. The germline V and J ends were trimmed by 0 bases and 2 bases, with 8 bases remaining between them. CDR3: CASSVASLNYGYTF. CDR3 sequence (DNA): TGTGCCAGCAGCGTAGCTTCCCTCAACTATGGCTACACCTTC.